The entry below describes one T cell receptor (beta chain). Its antigen remains unknown. The sample is drawn from a study of radiotherapy plus CTLA-4 blockade in lung cancer. Treatment of patients with chemo-refractory metastatic non-small-cell lung cancer consisted of focal radiation plus CTLA-4 blockade with ipilimumab. Looked up from germline, CDR1 is GTSNPN and CDR2 is SVGIG (reference sequence). This CDR3 is 18 amino acids long. V lost 3 bases and J lost 0; bases outside the gene matches: 9. Study-wide findings and caveats: Once radiotherapy plus ipilimumab had been given, TCR clones derived from tumor expanded in blood. Early clone dynamics of blood T cells, plus interferon-beta, reportedly predicted response best.

The repertoire was sequenced with immunoSEQ multiplex PCR; TCRdb's copy has only in-frame clones and lacks some. The top ten clones hold roughly 7% of a sample with approximately 75,000 clones, around 80% of them seen once. The input for sequencing was peripheral blood, taken from a patient treated with radiotherapy plus ipilimumab. This receptor was identified in a human donor with non-small cell lung cancer who had a complete response to radiotherapy plus ipilimumab. J is TRBJ2-2 and V is TRBV30; TRBD1 matches at 11 bases. CDR3: CAWRPGQGVFANTGELFF. The CDR3 DNA reads as TGTGCCTGGAGACCGGGACAGGGGGTTTTCGCGAACACCGGGGAGCTGTTTTTT.